The 24 T cell receptor beta chains given below trace back to one sample, sequenced in a study of CD8+ T cells in alopecia areata. RNA extraction was followed by reverse transcription into cDNA, which acted as the sequencing template. TCRdb's copy holds only in-frame clones and misses some; the assay was immunoSEQ multiplex PCR. The sample consists of 210,000 or so clones, roughly three fifths of them appearing once. Treatment meaning: oral pan-JAK inhibitor, 5-10 mg twice daily. This sample comprised CD4+ T cells sorted from blood, obtained at roughly week 45, from a patient treated with tofacitinib. These receptors all come from a human donor with alopecia areata.

This clone appeared a few times. This chain connects TRBV29-1 to TRBJ1-5; no clear D. Germline values: CDR1 SQVTM, CDR2 ANQGSEA. V dropped 4 bases and J dropped 5 bases, with 12 bases sitting between them. The CDR3 has 13 residues. CDR3 sequence (DNA): TGCAGCGTTGGGGGTTATAAGGATCAGCCCCAGCATTTT. Residues: CSVGGYKDQPQHF.

This clone was counted between two and nine times. The chain carries TRBV5-1 and TRBJ2-4; TRBD1 aligns across 10 bases. CDR3 length: 17 residues. The V segment lost 0 bases and the J segment 0 bases; nucleotides outside the gene matches: 3. CDR1 is SGHRS, CDR2 YFSETQ, per germline. Here the CDR3 reads CASSLETGGIAKNIQYF. CDR3 nucleotides: TGCGCCAGCAGCTTGGAGACAGGGGGCATAGCCAAAAACATTCAGTACTTC.

This clone was counted a few times. The chain combines TRBV25-1 with TRBJ2-2, with D unclear. The germline V and J ends were trimmed by 2 bases and 4 bases, with 11 bases remaining between them. CDR3 length: 15 amino acids. Per the germline V gene, CDR1 is MGHDK and CDR2 is SYGVNS. CDR3 region: CASSEQPVITGELFF. The CDR3 coding sequence is TGTGCCAGCAGTGAACAACCAGTGATCACCGGGGAGCTGTTTTTT.

V and J are TRBV29-1 and TRBJ1-2; no reliable D call. Germline V CDR1 and CDR2: SQVTM, ANQGSEA. CDR3 length equals 15 residues. The V end lost 5 bases, the J end lost 7 bases, and 23 bases lay between the germline ends. The CDR3 sequence: CSVNLVSSTWGGYTF. In nucleotides, the CDR3 is TGCAGCGTTAACCTTGTCAGCTCCACTTGGGGTGGCTACACCTTC.

The chain joins TRBV29-1 to TRBJ1-4; D is uncertain. With 4 bases removed from V and 0 bases from J, the gap between germline ends came to 9 bases. Germline V CDR1 and CDR2: SQVTM, ANQGSEA. This CDR3 has 14 residues. The CDR3 reads CSVGFSTTNEKLFF. The CDR3 DNA is TGCAGCGTTGGCTTCTCGACAACTAATGAAAAACTGTTTTTT.

The CDR3 coding sequence is TGTGCCAGCAGTTCCGGGACTAGTTATACGTATGAGCAGTTCTTC. Encoded protein: CASSSGTSYTYEQFF. This sequence joins TRBV2 and TRBJ2-1, with 8 bases matching TRBD2. In germline, CDR1 is SNHLY, CDR2 FYNNEI. This CDR3 region has 15 residues. With V trimmed by 5 bases and J by 8 bases, 11 bases remained unmatched.

This clone has a single count. This sequence joins TRBV11-1 and TRBJ2-1, with D possibly TRBD2 on 6 matching bases. Germline CDR1 reads SGHAT; CDR2 reads FQDESV (reference sequence). This CDR3 has 19 amino acids. The germline V and J ends were trimmed by 1 base and 3 bases, with 22 bases remaining between them. The CDR3 DNA reads TGTGCCAGCAGCTTAGGTTTGATGGCCGGGGACTCGAACTACAATGAGCAGTTCTTC. Amino acids: CASSLGLMAGDSNYNEQFF. Full variable domain (outside the CDR3, taken from reference TRBV11-1 and TRBJ2-1): EAEVAQSPRYKITEKSQAVAFWCDPISGHATLYWYRQILGQGPELLVQFQDESVVDDSQLPKDRFSAERLKGVDSTLKIQPAELGDSAMYLCASSLGLMAGDSNYNEQFFGPGTRLTVL.

The chain links TRBV30 to TRBJ2-7, with 11 positions matching TRBD1. Losses at the gene ends were 2 bases for V and 1 base for J; bases not matched to a gene: 4. This CDR3 contains 15 residues. CDR1 and CDR2 (germline): GTSNPN, SVGIG (reference sequence). The CDR3 region has the DNA TGTGCCTGGAGTTTAGGACAGGGGGCATCCTACGAGCAGTACTTC. It encodes CAWSLGQGASYEQYF.

This clone was counted only a few times. J is TRBJ2-7 and V is TRBV23-1, with D unclear. TRBV23-1 is recorded as an ORF, its role being uncertain. Trimming took off 0 bases at V and 2 bases at J, with 14 bases between the two ends. The CDR3 covers 16 residues. The CDR3 spells CASSQSGVSPTYEQYF. Here the CDR3 DNA reads TGCGCCAGCAGTCAATCGGGCGTCTCACCCACCTACGAGCAGTACTTC.

The chain employs TRBV19 and TRBJ1-5; 7 nucleotides line up with TRBD1. The germline V gene encodes CDR1 LNHDA and CDR2 SQIVND (reference sequence). The CDR3 loop spans 13 amino acids. Trimming cost V 10 bases and J 0 bases; bases outside gene matches: 3. The CDR3 spells CAIHRGSNQPQHF. For the CDR3, the DNA is TGTGCCATCCACAGGGGTAGCAATCAGCCCCAGCATTTT.

This clone is a singleton in its sample. The chain has TRBV4-3 and TRBJ1-6; TRBD1 is a possible D gene (6 bases). The germline V and J ends were trimmed by 7 bases and 6 bases, with 10 bases remaining between them. The CDR3 contains 13 residues. The germline V gene has CDR1 LGHNA and CDR2 YSLEER. The CDR3 nucleotides are TGCGCCAGCAAGAGGGGGGGTAATTCACCCCTCCACTTT. It specifies CASKRGGNSPLHF.

This chain connects TRBV6-4 to TRBJ1-6; no firm D call. The CDR3 is made up of 13 amino acids. V was clipped by 0 bases and J by 3 bases, with 0 bases between them. CDR1 is MRHNA and CDR2 is SNTAGT in the germline V gene. CDR3 region: CASSDSYNSPLHF. CDR3 DNA sequence: TGTGCCAGCAGTGACTCCTATAATTCACCCCTCCACTTT.

The rearrangement joins TRBV15 to TRBJ1-1, with unresolved D. The V end lost 5 bases, the J end lost 1 base, and 8 bases lay between the germline ends. Germline-derived CDR1 and CDR2 are LNHNV and YYDKDF (reference sequence). CDR3 length: 13 amino acids. CDR3 nucleotides: TGTGCCACCAGCCGCGGGCAGAACACTGAAGCTTTCTTT. Amino acids: CATSRGQNTEAFF.

The rearrangement joins TRBV30 to TRBJ1-2; D is undetermined. This CDR3 region has 13 residues. Trimming stripped 0 bases from V and 5 bases from J, with 10 bases between. CDR1 is GTSNPN, CDR2 SVGIG, per germline (reference sequence). In DNA form, the CDR3 reads TGTGCCTGGAGTGTTGAAGCGGTATATGGCTACACCTTC. Translation: CAWSVEAVYGYTF. Using reference TRBV30 and TRBJ1-2 for the parts outside the CDR3, the full variable domain is SQTIHQWPATLVQPVGSPLSLECTVEGTSNPNLYWYRQAAGRGLQLLFYSVGIGQISSEVPQNLSASRPQDRQFILSSKKLLLSDSGFYLCAWSVEAVYGYTFGSGTRLTVV.

Concerning this clone itself: The same CDR3 is also encoded by other DNA sequences in this sample. CDR3 bases: TGCAGCGTTGAGGCCCCAGTGAGCTCCTACAATGAGCAGTTCTTC. This codes for CSVEAPVSSYNEQFF. The chain uses TRBV29-1 and TRBJ2-1; D unresolved. Trimming took off 3 bases at V and 0 bases at J, with 12 bases between the two ends. CDR3 length equals 15 residues. Germline V gene sequence: CDR1 SQVTM, CDR2 ANQGSEA.

The chain links TRBV27 to TRBJ1-1; a weak D match, TRBD1 (5 bases). The CDR3 totals 13 residues. The V end was cut by 5 bases, the J end by 2 bases, with 9 bases between. Germline V gene lookup returns CDR1 MNHEY and CDR2 SMNVEV (reference sequence). CDR3 nucleotide sequence: TGTGCCAGCAGTATACAGGATAACACTGAAGCTTTCTTT. Its translation: CASSIQDNTEAFF.

As regards this clone: The same CDR3 can be traced to other DNA sequences in this sample. The chain joins TRBV29-1 to TRBJ1-1, with D maybe TRBD1 (6 bases). Trimming left V 2 bases short and J 4 bases short, with 11 bases between. The CDR3 length is 13 residues. Looked up from germline, CDR1 is SQVTM and CDR2 is ANQGSEA. The CDR3 here is CSVEPQGSTEAFF. The CDR3 DNA reads TGCAGCGTTGAACCTCAGGGGTCCACTGAAGCTTTCTTT.

This chain uses TRBV29-1 with TRBJ2-3; TRBD2 might be the D (6 bases). The germline V gene has CDR1 SQVTM and CDR2 ANQGSEA. V was pared by 2 bases and J by 0 bases, with 9 bases between. The CDR3 length is 14 residues. For the CDR3, the DNA is TGCAGCGTTGAATACGGGGGTAGCACAGATACGCAGTATTTT. It is translated as CSVEYGGSTDTQYF.

This rearrangement joins TRBV29-1 to TRBJ2-5, with 10 bases identical to TRBD1. This CDR3 comprises 13 residues. Germline trimming cut 3 bases from V and 2 bases from J; bases unmatched to any gene: 0. Germline CDR1 SQVTM, CDR2 ANQGSEA. The CDR3 DNA is TGCAGCGTTGAGGACAGGGGGCAAGAGACCCAGTACTTC. It translates to CSVEDRGQETQYF.

V gene TRBV11-2 combines with J gene TRBJ2-1; D is perhaps TRBD2 (5 bases). V was trimmed by 1 base and J by 3 bases, leaving 10 bases between them. Germline CDR1 is SGHAT and CDR2 is FQNNGV. The CDR3 loop spans 15 amino acids. DNA of the CDR3: TGTGCCAGCAGCTTAGCGGGGTTGGTCTACAATGAGCAGTTCTTC. This sequence encodes CASSLAGLVYNEQFF.

V gene TRBV13 combines with J gene TRBJ1-4; D is possibly TRBD1 (6 bases). There are 15 residues in the CDR3. The germline V and J ends were trimmed by 3 bases and 0 bases, with 8 bases remaining between them. Germline lookup yields CDR1 PRHDT and CDR2 FYEKMQ (reference sequence). The CDR3 here is CASSLRTATNEKLFF. The CDR3 region has the DNA TGTGCCAGCAGCTTGAGGACAGCAACTAATGAAAAACTGTTTTTT.

J is TRBJ1-1 and V is TRBV25-1; D unresolved. Germline V lookup: CDR1 MGHDK, CDR2 SYGVNS. The V and J ends lost 6 bases and 0 bases respectively, with 11 bases between them. The CDR3 extends over 14 amino acids. CDR3 amino acids: CASRAGSMNTEAFF. The CDR3 DNA is TGTGCCAGCAGAGCCGGATCTATGAACACTGAAGCTTTCTTT.

The CDR3 DNA is TGTGCCAGCAGTTACGGGCGCACCTACGAGCAGTACTTC. It is translated as CASSYGRTYEQYF. The V and J genes are TRBV6-5 and TRBJ2-7; D is uncertain. With 2 bases removed from V and 2 bases from J, the gap between germline ends came to 7 bases. This CDR3 comprises 13 residues. The germline V gene has CDR1 MNHEY and CDR2 SVGAGI.

V gene TRBV27 combines with J gene TRBJ1-2; the match to TRBD1 covers 8 bases. Germline CDR1 reads MNHEY; CDR2 reads SMNVEV (reference sequence). The CDR3 covers 17 residues. V lost 3 bases and J lost 3; bases outside the gene matches: 12. The CDR3 bases are TGTGCCAGCAGTTTTCGACGTGGTTCAGGGGGCGACTATGGCTACACCTTC. This encodes CASSFRRGSGGDYGYTF.